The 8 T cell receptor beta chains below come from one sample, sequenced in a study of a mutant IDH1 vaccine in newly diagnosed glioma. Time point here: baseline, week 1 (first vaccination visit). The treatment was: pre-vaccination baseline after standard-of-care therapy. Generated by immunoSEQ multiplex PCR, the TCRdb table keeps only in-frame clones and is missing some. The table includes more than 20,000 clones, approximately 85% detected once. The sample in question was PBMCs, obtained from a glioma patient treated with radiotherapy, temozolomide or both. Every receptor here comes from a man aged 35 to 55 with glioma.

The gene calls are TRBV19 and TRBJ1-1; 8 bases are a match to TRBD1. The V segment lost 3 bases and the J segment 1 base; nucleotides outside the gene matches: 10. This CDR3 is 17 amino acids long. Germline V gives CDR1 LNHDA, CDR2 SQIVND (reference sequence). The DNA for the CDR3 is TGTGCCAGTAGTATTGGACAGGGAGGTGGTGCGAACACTGAAGCTTTCTTT. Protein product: CASSIGQGGGANTEAFF.

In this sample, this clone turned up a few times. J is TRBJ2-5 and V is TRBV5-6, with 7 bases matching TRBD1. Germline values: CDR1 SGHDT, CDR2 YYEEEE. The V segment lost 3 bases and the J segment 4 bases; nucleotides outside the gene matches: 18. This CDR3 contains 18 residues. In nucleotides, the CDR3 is TGTGCCAGCAGCTCCATCCTCCTCCCGACAGGGCGGAGAGAGACCCAGTACTTC. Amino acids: CASSSILLPTGRRETQYF.

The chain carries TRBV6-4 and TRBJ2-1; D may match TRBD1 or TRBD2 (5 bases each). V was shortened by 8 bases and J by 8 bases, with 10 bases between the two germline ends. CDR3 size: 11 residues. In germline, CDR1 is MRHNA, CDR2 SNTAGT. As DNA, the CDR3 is TGTGCCAGCTGGGACGGGCATGAGCAGTTCTTC. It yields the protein CASWDGHEQFF.

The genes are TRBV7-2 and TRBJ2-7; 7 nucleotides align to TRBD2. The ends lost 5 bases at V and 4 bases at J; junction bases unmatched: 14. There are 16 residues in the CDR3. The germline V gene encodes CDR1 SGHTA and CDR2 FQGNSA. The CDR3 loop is CASSPWGGLMGYEQYF. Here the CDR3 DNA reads TGTGCCAGCAGCCCTTGGGGGGGACTAATGGGTTACGAGCAGTACTTC.

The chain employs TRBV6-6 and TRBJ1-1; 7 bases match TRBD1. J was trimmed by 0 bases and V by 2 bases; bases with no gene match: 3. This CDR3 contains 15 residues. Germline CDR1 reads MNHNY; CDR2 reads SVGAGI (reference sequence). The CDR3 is CASSYPTGVNTEAFF. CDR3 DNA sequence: TGTGCCAGCAGTTACCCAACAGGGGTGAACACTGAAGCTTTCTTT.

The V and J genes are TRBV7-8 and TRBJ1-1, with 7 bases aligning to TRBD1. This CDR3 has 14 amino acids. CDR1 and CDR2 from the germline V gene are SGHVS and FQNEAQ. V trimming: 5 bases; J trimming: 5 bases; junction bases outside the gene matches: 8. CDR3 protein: CASSPTRQGTEAFF. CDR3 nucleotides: TGTGCCAGCAGCCCTACCCGACAGGGAACTGAAGCTTTCTTT.

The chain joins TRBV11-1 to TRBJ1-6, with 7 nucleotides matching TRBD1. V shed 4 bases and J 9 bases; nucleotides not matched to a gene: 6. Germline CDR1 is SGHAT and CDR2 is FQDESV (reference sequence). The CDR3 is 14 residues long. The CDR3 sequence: CASSSLQGSSPLHF. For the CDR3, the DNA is TGTGCCAGCAGCTCGCTACAGGGGAGTTCACCCCTCCACTTT.

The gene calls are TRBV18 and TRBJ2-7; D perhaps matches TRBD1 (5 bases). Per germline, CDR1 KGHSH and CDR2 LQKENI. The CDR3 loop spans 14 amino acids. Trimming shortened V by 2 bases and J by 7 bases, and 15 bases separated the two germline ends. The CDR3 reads CASSPTIRAEEQYF. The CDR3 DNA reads TGTGCCAGCTCACCAACTATCAGGGCAGAGGAGCAGTACTTC.